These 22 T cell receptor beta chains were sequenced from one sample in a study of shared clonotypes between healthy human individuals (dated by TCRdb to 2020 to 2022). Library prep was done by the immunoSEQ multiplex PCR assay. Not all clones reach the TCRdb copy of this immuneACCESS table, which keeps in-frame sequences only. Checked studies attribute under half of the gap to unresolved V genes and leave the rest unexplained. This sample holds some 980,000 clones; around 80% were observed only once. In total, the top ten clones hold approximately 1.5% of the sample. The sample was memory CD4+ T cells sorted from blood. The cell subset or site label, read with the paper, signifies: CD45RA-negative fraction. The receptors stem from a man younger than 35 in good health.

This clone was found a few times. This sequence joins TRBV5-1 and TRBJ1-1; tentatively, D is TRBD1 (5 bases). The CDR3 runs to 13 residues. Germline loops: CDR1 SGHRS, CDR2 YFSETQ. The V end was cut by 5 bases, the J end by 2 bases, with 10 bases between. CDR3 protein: CASRLGRNTEAFF. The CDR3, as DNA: TGCGCCAGCAGGCTGGGACGAAACACTGAAGCTTTCTTT.

This CDR3 is CASSRLAEGVYEQYF. The CDR3 DNA reads as TGTGCCAGCTCAAGACTAGCGGAAGGGGTCTACGAGCAGTACTTC. The genes are TRBV18 and TRBJ2-7, with 9 positions matching TRBD2. The CDR3 has 15 amino acids. The trim removed 5 bases at V and 3 bases at J, leaving 8 bases unmatched. The germline V gene has CDR1 KGHSH and CDR2 LQKENI.

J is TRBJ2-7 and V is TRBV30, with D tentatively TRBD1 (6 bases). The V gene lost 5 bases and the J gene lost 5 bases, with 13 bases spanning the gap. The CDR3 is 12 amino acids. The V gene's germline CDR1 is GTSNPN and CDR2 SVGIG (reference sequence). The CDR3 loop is CAWGARGHEQYF. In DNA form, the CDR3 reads TGTGCCTGGGGGGCCAGGGGCCACGAGCAGTACTTC.

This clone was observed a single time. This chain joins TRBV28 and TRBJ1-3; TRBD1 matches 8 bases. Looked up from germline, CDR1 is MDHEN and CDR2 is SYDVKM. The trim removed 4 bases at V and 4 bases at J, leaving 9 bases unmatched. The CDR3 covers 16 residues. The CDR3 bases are TGTGCCAGCAGTTCGCAACTGGGGACAGGAGGAAACACCATATATTTT. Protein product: CASSSQLGTGGNTIYF.

CDR3 DNA: TGCGCCAGCAGCTTGGTTGGGGGTCGACAGACTTTGAACACTGAAGCTTTCTTT. This gives the protein CASSLVGGRQTLNTEAFF. The gene calls are TRBV5-1 and TRBJ1-1; D may be TRBD1 (5 bases). Trimming stripped 0 bases from V and 0 bases from J, with 18 bases between. The germline V gene has CDR1 SGHRS and CDR2 YFSETQ. The CDR3 length is 18 residues.

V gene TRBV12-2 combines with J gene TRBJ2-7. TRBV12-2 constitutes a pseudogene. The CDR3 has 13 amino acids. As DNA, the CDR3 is TGTGCAAGTCGCTTAGCGTCGCCCTACGAGCAGTACTTC. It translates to CASRLASPYEQYF.

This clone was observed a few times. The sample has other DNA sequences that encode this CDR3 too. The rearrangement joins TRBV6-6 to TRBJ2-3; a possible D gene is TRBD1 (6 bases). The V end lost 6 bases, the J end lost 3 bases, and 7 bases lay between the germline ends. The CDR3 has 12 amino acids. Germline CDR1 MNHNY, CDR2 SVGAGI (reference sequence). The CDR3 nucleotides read TGTGCCAGCAGAAGGGGGACAGATACGCAGTATTTT. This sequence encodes CASRRGTDTQYF.

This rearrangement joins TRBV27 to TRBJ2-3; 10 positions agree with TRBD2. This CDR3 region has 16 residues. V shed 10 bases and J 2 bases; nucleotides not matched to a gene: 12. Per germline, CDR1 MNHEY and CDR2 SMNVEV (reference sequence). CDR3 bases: TGTGCCACCAGGGAGGGACTAGCGAAGTCCACAGATACGCAGTATTTT. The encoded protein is CATREGLAKSTDTQYF.

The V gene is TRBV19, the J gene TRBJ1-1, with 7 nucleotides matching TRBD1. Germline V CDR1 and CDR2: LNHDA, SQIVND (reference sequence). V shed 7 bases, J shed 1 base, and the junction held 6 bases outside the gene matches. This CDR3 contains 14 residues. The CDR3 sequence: CASTPTGTNTEAFF. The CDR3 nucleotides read TGTGCCAGTACCCCGACAGGGACGAACACTGAAGCTTTCTTT. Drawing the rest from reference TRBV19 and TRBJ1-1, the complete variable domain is DGGITQSPKYLFRKEGQNVTLSCEQNLNHDAMYWYRQDPGQGLRLIYYSQIVNDFQKGDIAEGYSVSREKKESFPLTVTSAQKNPTAFYLCASTPTGTNTEAFFGQGTRLTVV.

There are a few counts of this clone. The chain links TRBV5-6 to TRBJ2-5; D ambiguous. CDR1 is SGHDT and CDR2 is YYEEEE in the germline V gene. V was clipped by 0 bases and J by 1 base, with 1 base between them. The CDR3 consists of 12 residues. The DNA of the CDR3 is TGTGCCAGCAGCTTGGCCCAAGAGACCCAGTACTTC. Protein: CASSLAQETQYF.

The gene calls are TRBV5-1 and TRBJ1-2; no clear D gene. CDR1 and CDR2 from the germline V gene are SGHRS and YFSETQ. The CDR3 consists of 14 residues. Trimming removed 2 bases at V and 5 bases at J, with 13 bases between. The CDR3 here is CASSFDSGKYGYTF. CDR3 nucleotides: TGCGCCAGCAGCTTTGATTCGGGGAAATATGGCTACACCTTC.

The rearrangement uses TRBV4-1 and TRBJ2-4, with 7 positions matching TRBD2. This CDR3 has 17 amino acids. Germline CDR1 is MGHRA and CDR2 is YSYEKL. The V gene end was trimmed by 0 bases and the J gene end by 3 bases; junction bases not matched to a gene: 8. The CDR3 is CASSQDSGGSGKNIQYF. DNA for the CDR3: TGCGCCAGCAGCCAAGATTCCGGGGGGTCCGGCAAAAACATTCAGTACTTC.

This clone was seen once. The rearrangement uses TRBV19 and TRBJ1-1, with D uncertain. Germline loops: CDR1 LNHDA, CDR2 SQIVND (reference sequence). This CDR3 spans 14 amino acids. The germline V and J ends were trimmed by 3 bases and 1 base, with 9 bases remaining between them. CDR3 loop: CASSILGSNTEAFF. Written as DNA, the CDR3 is TGTGCCAGTAGTATCCTGGGTTCGAACACTGAAGCTTTCTTT.

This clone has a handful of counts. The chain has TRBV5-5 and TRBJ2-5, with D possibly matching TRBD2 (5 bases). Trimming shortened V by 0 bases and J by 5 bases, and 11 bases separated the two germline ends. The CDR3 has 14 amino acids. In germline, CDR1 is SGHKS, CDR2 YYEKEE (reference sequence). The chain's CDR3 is CASSLASGMETQYF. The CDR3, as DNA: TGTGCCAGCAGCTTGGCCTCGGGAATGGAGACCCAGTACTTC.

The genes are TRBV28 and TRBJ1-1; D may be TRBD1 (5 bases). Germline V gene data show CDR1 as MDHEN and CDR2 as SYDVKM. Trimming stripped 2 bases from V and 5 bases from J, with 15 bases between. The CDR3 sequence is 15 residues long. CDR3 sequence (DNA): TGTGCCAGCAGTTTAGGAAGCCCTAAGGGGACTGAAGCTTTCTTT. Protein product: CASSLGSPKGTEAFF. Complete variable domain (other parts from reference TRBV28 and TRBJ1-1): DVKVTQSSRYLVKRTGEKVFLECVQDMDHENMFWYRQDPGLGLRLIYFSYDVKMKEKGDIPEGYSVSREKKERFSLILESASTNQTSMYLCASSLGSPKGTEAFFGQGTRLTVV.

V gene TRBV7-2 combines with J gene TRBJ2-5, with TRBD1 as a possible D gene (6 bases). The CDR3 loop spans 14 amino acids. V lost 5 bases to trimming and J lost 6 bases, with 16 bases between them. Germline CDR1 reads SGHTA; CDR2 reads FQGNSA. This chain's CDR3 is CASSLSRGGQTQYF. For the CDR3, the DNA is TGTGCCAGCAGCCTCTCCAGGGGTGGGCAGACCCAGTACTTC.

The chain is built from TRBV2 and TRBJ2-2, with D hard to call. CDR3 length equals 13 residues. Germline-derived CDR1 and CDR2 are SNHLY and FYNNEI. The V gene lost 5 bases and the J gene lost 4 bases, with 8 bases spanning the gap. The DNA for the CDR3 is TGTGCCAGCAGTTGGCTCGGCACCGGGGAGCTGTTTTTT. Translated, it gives CASSWLGTGELFF.

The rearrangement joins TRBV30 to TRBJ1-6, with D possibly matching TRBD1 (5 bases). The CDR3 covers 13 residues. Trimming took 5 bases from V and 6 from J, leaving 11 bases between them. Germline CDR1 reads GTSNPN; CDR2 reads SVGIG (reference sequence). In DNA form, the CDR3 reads TGTGCCTGGCAGGGACCGCCTAATTCACCCCTCCACTTT. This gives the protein CAWQGPPNSPLHF.

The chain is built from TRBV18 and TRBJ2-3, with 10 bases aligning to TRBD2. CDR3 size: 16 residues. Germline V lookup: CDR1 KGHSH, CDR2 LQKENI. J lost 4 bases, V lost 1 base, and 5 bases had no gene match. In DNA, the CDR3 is TGTGCCAGCTCACCACAGCAGCGGGGGGGTGCAGATACGCAGTATTTT. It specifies CASSPQQRGGADTQYF.

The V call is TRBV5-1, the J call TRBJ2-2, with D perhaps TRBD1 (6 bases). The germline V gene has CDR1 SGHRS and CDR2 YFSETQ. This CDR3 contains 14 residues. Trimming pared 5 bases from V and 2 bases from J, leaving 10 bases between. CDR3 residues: CASRLTGNTGELFF. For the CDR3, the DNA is TGCGCCAGCAGGTTGACAGGAAACACCGGGGAGCTGTTTTTT.

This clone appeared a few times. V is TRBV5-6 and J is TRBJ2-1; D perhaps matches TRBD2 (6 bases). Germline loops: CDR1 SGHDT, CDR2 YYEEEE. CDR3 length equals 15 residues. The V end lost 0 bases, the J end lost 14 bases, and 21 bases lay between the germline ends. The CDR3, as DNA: TGTGCCAGCAGCTTGGACAGGACTTACAATGTAGCGGAGTTCTTC. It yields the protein CASSLDRTYNVAEFF.

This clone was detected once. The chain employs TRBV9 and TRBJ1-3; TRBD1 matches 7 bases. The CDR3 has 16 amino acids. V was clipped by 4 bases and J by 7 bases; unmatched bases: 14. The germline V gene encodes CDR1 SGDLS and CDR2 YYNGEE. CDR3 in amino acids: CASSPRTGAAGNTIYF. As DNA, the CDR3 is TGTGCCAGCAGCCCCAGGACAGGCGCGGCAGGTAACACCATATATTTT.